The present entry profiles one T cell receptor beta chain with its context. Its antigen is undetermined. This sample is drawn from a study of Ad26.COV2.S vaccination and SARS-CoV-2 variants. Across the whole study: Recipients of Ad26.COV2.S got it intramuscularly, once or twice 56 days apart. Study outcomes and limitations: Following vaccination, spike-specific CD8+ and CD4+ T cell responses reportedly exhibited substantial breadth. Measures of TCR breadth and depth may have fallen short of total T cell responses.

As to treatment: some 20 received Ad26.COV2.S at low or high dose, single or two shots; about 5 received placebo; per-sample allocation not given. Collection of samples fell on day 63 after the first vaccine or placebo injection. The individual, an adult aged 18-55 years, was a donor in Boston. This table comes from immunoSEQ multiplex PCR, and its TCRdb copy is limited to in-frame clones, with some not included. This table has about 350,000 clones, about 88% appearing once. CDR3 length equals 15 residues. Germline V gene lookup returns CDR1 DFQATT and CDR2 SNEGSKA (reference sequence). Trimming pared 4 bases from V and 0 bases from J, leaving 14 bases between.

This sequence originates from a person between 18 and 65 years old who received the Ad26.COV2.S COVID-19 vaccine or a placebo. The input for sequencing was peripheral blood, taken in a trial of Ad26.COV2.S vaccine versus placebo. V usage is TRBV20-1 and J usage is TRBJ2-3; weak D call: TRBD1 (6 bases). CDR3 residues: CSANDRRTSTDTQYF. The CDR3 bases are TGCAGTGCTAATGACAGGAGAACTAGCACAGATACGCAGTATTTT.